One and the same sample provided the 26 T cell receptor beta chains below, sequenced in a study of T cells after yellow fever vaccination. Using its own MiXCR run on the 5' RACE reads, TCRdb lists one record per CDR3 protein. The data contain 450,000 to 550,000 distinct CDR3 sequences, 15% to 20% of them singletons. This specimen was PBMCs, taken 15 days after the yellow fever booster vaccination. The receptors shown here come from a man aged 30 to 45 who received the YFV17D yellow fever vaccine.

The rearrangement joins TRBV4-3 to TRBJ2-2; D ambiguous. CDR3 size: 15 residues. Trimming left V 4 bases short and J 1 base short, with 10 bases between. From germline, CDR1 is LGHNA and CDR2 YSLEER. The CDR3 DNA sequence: TGCGCCAGCAGCCGCTGGACCGTGAACACCGGGGAGCTGTTTTTT. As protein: CASSRWTVNTGELFF.

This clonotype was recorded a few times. In DNA form, the CDR3 reads TGCAGTGCCAAACGGACAGCGCAAGAGACCCAGTACTTC. It specifies CSAKRTAQETQYF. The chain recombines TRBV20-1 with TRBJ2-5, with D perhaps TRBD1 (6 bases). Per the germline V gene, CDR1 is DFQATT and CDR2 is SNEGSKA (reference sequence). Between the trimmed V and J ends, which lost 6 bases and 2 bases, there was a span of 13 bases. There are 13 residues in the CDR3.

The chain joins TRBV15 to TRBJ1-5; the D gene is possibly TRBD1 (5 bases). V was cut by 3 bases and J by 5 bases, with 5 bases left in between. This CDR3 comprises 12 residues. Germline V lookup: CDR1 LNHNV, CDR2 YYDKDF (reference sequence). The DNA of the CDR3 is TGTGCCACCAGCAGGGGACATCAGCCCCAGCATTTT. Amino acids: CATSRGHQPQHF.

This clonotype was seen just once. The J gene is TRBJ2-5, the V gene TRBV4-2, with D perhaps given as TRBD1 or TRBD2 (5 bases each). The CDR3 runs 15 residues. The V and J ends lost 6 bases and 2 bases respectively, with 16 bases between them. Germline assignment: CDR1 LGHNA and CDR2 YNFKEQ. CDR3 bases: TGTGCCAGCAGTCAAAGACAGACTACTCAAGAGACCCAGTACTTC. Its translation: CASSQRQTTQETQYF.

The CDR3 region is CATLDVAGELFF. The CDR3 DNA is TGTGCCACTCTGGACGTCGCCGGGGAGCTGTTTTTT. V and J are TRBV6-2 or TRBV6-3 and TRBJ2-2; D not certain. Trimming took 10 bases from V and 6 from J, leaving 12 bases between them. CDR3 length: 12 residues. CDR1 is MNHEY, CDR2 SVGEGT, per germline.

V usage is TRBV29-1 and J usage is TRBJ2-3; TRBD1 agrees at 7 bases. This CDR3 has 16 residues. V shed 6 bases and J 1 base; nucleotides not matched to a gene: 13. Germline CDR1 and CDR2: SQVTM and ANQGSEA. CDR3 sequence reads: CSVTTRQGSGTDTQYF. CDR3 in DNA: TGCAGCGTCACTACCCGACAGGGTTCCGGCACAGATACGCAGTATTTT.

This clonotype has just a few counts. The CDR3 region is CASSFHGGRARTGELFF. CDR3 coding DNA: TGTGCCAGCAGCTTCCATGGCGGGAGGGCACGGACCGGGGAGCTGTTTTTT. This rearrangement joins TRBV7-2 to TRBJ2-2, with 9 nucleotides matching TRBD2. Trimming at V came to 3 bases and at J to 5 bases, leaving 10 bases not matched to a gene. Germline V lookup: CDR1 SGHTA, CDR2 FQGNSA. This CDR3 spans 17 amino acids. Looking up the rest from reference TRBV7-2 and TRBJ2-2 gives the full variable domain: GAGVSQSPSNKVTEKGKDVELRCDPISGHTALYWYRQSLGQGLEFLIYFQGNSAPDKSGLPSDRFSAERTGGSVSTLTIQRTQQEDSAVYLCASSFHGGRARTGELFFGEGSRLTVL.

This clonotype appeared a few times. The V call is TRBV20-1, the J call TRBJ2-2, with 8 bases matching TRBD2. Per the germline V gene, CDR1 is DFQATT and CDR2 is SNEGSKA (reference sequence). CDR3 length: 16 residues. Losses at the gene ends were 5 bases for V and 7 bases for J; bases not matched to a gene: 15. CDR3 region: CSALGGLAGPGGELFF. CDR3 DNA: TGCAGTGCTCTTGGGGGCTTAGCGGGGCCGGGCGGGGAGCTGTTTTTT.

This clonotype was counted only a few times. CDR3 coding DNA: TGTGCCAGCAGCGGGAGGGCCTCCTACAATGAGCAGTTCTTC. Its protein is CASSGRASYNEQFF. V is TRBV6-1 and J is TRBJ2-1; TRBD2 matches 8 bases. The CDR3 totals 14 residues. CDR1 and CDR2 from the germline V gene are MNHNS and SASEGT. Trimming removed 6 bases from V and 0 bases from J; junction bases left unmatched: 1.

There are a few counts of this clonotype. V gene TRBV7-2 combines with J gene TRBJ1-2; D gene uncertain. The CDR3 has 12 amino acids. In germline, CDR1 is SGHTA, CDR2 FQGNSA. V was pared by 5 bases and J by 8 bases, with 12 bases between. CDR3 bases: TGTGCCAGCAGCCCGACGGGTTTGGGCTACACCTTC. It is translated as CASSPTGLGYTF.

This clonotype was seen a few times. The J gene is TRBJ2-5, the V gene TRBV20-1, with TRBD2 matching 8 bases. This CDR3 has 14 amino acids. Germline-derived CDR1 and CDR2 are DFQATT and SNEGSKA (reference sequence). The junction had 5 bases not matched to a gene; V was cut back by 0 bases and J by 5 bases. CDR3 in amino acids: CSAREGAGVETQYF. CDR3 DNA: TGCAGTGCTAGAGAGGGAGCGGGAGTTGAGACCCAGTACTTC.

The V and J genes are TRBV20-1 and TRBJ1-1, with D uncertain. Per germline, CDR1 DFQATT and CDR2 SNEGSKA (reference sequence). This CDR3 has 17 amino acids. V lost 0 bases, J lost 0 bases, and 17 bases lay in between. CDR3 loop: CSARDTFGGTMNTEAFF. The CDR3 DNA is TGCAGTGCTAGAGATACTTTCGGCGGAACCATGAACACTGAAGCTTTCTTT.

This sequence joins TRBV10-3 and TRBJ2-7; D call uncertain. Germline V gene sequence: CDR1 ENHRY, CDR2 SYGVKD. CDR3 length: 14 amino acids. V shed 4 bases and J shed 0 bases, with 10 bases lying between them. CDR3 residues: CAISGEQSSYEQYF. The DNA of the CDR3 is TGTGCCATCAGTGGGGAACAGAGCTCCTACGAGCAGTACTTC.

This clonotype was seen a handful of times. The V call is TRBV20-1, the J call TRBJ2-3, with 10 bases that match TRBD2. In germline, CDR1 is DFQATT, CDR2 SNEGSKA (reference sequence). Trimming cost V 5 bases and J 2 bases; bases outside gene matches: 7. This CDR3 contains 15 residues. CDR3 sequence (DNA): TGCAGTGCTCCGGGACTAGCGAAACTCACAGATACGCAGTATTTT. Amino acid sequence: CSAPGLAKLTDTQYF.

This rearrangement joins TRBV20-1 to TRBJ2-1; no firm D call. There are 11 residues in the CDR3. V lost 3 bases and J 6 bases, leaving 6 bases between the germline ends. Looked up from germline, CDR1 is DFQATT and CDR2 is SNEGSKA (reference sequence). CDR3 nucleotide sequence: TGCAGTGCTAGCAGTCCCAATGAGCAGTTCTTC. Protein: CSASSPNEQFF.

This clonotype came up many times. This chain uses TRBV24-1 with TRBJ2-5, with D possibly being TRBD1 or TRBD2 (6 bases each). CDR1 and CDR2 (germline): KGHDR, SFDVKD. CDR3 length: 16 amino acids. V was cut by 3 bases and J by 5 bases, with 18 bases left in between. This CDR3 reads CATSDRVRGGVETQYF. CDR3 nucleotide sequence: TGTGCCACCAGTGATAGGGTCAGGGGAGGTGTGGAGACCCAGTACTTC.

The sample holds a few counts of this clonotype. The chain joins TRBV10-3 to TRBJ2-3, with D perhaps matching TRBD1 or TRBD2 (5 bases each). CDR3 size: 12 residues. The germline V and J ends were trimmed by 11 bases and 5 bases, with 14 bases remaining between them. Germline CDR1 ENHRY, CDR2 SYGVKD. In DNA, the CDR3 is TGTGCCGTTGGGGCGGAGGTAGATACGCAGTATTTT. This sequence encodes CAVGAEVDTQYF.

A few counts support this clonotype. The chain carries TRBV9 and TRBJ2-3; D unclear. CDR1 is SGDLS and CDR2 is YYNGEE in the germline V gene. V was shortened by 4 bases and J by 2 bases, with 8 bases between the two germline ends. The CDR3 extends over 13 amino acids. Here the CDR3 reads CASSRLYTDTQYF. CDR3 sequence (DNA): TGTGCCAGCAGCCGCCTATACACAGATACGCAGTATTTT. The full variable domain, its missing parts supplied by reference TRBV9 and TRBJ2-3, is DSGVTQTPKHLITATGQRVTLRCSPRSGDLSVYWYQQSLDQGLQFLIQYYNGEERAKGNILERFSAQQFPDLHSELNLSSLELGDSALYFCASSRLYTDTQYFGPGTRLTVL.

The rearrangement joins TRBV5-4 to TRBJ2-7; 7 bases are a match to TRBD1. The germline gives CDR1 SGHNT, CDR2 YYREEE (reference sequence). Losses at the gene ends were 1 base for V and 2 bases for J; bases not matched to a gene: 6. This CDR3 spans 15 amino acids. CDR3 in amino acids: CASSLRDSGTYEQYF. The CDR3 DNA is TGTGCCAGCAGCTTGAGGGACAGCGGTACCTACGAGCAGTACTTC.

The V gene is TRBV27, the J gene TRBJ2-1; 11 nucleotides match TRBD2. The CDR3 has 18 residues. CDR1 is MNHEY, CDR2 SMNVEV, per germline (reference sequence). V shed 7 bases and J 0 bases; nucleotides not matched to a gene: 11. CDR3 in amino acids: CASIQRLAGPISYNEQFF. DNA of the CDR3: TGTGCCAGCATCCAGAGACTAGCGGGACCCATCTCCTACAATGAGCAGTTCTTC.

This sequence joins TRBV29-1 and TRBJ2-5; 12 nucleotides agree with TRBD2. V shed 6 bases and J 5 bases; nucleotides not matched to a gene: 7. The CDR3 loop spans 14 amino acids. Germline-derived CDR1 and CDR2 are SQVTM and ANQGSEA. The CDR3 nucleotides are TGCAGCGTCCGACTAGCGGGAGTTTTTGAGACCCAGTACTTC. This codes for CSVRLAGVFETQYF.

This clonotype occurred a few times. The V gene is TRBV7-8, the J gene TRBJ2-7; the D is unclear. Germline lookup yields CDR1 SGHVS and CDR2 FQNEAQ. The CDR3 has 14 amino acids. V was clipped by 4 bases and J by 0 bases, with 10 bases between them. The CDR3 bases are TGTGCCAGCAGCTCTACGGAGAGCTCCTACGAGCAGTACTTC. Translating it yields CASSSTESSYEQYF.

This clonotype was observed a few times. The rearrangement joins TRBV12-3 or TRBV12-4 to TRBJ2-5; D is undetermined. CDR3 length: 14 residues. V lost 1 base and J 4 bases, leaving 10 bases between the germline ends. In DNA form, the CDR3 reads TGTGCCAGCAGTTTAGGGGCCCATGGAGAGACCCAGTACTTC. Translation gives CASSLGAHGETQYF.

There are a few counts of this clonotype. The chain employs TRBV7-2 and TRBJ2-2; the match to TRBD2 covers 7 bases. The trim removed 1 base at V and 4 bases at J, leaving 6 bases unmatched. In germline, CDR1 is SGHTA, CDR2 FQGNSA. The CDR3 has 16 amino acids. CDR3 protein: CASSLVPGGSTGELFF. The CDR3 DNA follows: TGTGCCAGCAGCTTAGTGCCAGGCGGGAGCACCGGGGAGCTGTTTTTT.

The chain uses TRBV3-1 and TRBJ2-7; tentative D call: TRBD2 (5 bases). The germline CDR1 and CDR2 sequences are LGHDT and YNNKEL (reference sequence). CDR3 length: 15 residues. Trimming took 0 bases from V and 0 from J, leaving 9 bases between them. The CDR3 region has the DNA TGTGCCAGCAGCCAAGAAGGACTGAGCTCCTACGAGCAGTACTTC. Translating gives CASSQEGLSSYEQYF.

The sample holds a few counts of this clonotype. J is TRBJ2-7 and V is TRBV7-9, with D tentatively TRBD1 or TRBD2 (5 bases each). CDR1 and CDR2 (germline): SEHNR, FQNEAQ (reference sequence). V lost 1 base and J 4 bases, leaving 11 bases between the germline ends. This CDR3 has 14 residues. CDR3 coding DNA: TGTGCCAGCAGCTTAGTCGGCAGGGAGTACGAGCAGTACTTC. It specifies CASSLVGREYEQYF.